The text below deals with one T cell receptor (beta chain). Generated by immunoSEQ multiplex PCR, the TCRdb table keeps only in-frame clones and is missing some. The sample has roughly 220,000 clones, 80% seen once. The source of the sample is a study of blood T cell repertoires in COVID-19. In the study overall: Acute-phase and convalescent COVID-19 samples originated in the United States, Italy and Spain.

The CDR3 loop spans 15 amino acids. Trimming cost V 5 bases and J 8 bases; bases outside gene matches: 11. Germline CDR1 reads SGHNT; CDR2 reads YENEEA. J is TRBJ1-3 and V is TRBV11-3; 8 nucleotides agree with TRBD1. This clonotype originated in a man aged 25-45 years with acute COVID-19. What was sequenced was PBMCs or T cells enriched from blood (not recorded which). The DNA of the CDR3 is TGTGCCAGCAGCCACGGACAGGGCAAAAGAGACACCATATATTTT. It encodes CASSHGQGKRDTIYF.